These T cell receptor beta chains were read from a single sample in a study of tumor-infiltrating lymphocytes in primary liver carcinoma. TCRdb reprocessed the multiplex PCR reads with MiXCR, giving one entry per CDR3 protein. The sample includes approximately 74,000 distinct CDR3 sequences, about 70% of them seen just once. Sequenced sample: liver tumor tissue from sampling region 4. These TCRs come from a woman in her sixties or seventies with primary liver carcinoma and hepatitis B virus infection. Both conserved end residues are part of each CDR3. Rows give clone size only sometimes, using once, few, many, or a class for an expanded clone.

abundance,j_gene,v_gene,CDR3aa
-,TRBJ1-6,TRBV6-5,CTSSYSPTGGLSPLQF
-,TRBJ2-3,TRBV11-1,CASSLRQRAGEPHF
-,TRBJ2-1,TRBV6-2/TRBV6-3,CASSYLIGDRSHNGQFF
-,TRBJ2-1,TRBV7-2,CASSVGLAINEQFF
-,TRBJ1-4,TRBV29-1,CSVQGPNEKLLF
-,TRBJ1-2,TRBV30,CAWEPGQHRGDGYTF
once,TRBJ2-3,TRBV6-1,CASQGQGESDTQYF
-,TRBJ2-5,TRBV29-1,CSVGTGGSETQQF
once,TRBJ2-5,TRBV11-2,CASIYSRDSGRETQYF
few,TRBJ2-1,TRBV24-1,CATSDRDSTGQFF
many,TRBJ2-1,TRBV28,CASRTGGGGYNEQFF
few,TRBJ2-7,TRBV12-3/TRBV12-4,CANSLGFSYEQYF
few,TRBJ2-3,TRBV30,CAYSTAGGTGDTQYF
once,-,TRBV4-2,CTSSQGPGQITDTQHF
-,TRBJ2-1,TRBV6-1,CAGSLRTSGTKLASYNEHFF
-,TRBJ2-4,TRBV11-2,CASSLAGSNNIQYF
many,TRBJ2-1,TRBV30,CAWSVGAGVYNEQFF
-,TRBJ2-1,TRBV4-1,CASSQGLAGVNSYNEQFF
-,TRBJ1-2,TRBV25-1,CASSASGGGRRVSYTF
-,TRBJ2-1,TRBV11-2,CACSRRVAGGLGDEQFF
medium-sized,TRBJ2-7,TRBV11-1,CASSLTRRGTYEQYF
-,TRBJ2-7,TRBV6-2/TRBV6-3,CANTFRQGRNYEQYF
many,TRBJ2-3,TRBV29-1,CSVDLGDTQYF
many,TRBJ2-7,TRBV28,CASSLGTYEQYF
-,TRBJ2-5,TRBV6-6,CASSGRAGKEIQYF
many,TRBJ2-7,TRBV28,CASSLPGQQKPYEQYF